These T cell receptor beta chains were read from a single sample in a study of CD8 T cells in Susac syndrome. TCRdb used MiXCR to reprocess the immunoSEQ multiplex PCR reads, holding one entry per CDR3 protein. The table includes some 220,000 distinct CDR3 sequences, 95% detected once. Specimen: CD4+ T cells from PBMCs. These receptors were obtained from a human donor with multiple sclerosis. Both conserved end residues are part of each CDR3. The D gene is left open where the match is weak. The listing skips clone size in some rows; elsewhere it reads once, few, many or a size class.

CSVGQLLTEAFF	TGCAGTGTGGGACAGCTGCTCACTGAAGCTTTCTTT	TRBD1	-	TRBV20-1	TRBJ1-1
CSVGRDRQETQYF	TGCAGCGTTGGTCGAGACAGACAAGAGACCCAGTACTTC	-	-	TRBV29-1	TRBJ2-5
CSARPYEGDVDGYTF	TGCAGTGCTAGACCTTATGAGGGGGATGTGGATGGCTACACCTTC	-	-	TRBV20-1	TRBJ1-2
CASSPGQRSYEQYF	TGCGCCAGCAGCCCTGGACAGAGGAGCTACGAGCAGTACTTC	-	-	TRBV5-1	TRBJ2-7
CATSIAGVADTQYF	TGTGCCACCAGCATAGCGGGGGTGGCAGATACGCAGTATTTT	TRBD2	-	TRBV15	TRBJ2-3
CASSSAGGPGETQYF	TGTGCCAGCAGCTCAGCGGGAGGGCCAGGAGAGACCCAGTACTTC	TRBD2	-	TRBV7-9	TRBJ2-5
CASSKRRQGNSPLHF	TGTGCCAGCAGCAAAAGGAGACAGGGGAATTCACCCCTCCACTTT	TRBD1	-	TRBV7-2	TRBJ1-6
CASSNTGKPHEQYF	TGTGCCAGCAGTAACACAGGGAAGCCCCACGAGCAGTACTTC	-	-	TRBV25-1	TRBJ2-7
CSARAKPGLAIYEQYF	TGCAGTGCTAGAGCGAAACCGGGACTAGCGATCTACGAGCAGTACTTC	TRBD2	-	TRBV20-1	TRBJ2-7
CAWRPHNEQFF	TGTGCCTGGAGACCTCACAATGAGCAGTTCTTC	-	-	TRBV30	TRBJ2-1
CASGSTEAFF	TGTGCCAGCGGTAGCACTGAAGCTTTCTTT	-	-	TRBV7-9	TRBJ1-1
CASSPIGANYGYTF	TGCGCCAGCAGCCCCATTGGAGCTAACTATGGCTACACCTTC	-	-	TRBV4-1	TRBJ1-2
CASSALRNEQYF	TGTGCCAGCAGCGCCCTCAGAAACGAGCAGTACTTC	-	-	TRBV11-2	TRBJ2-7
CASSSGLAYEQYF	TGTGCCAGCAGCTCGGGACTAGCCTACGAGCAGTACTTC	TRBD2	-	TRBV7-2	TRBJ2-7
CASSSGLNNEQFF	TGTGCCAGCAGCTCGGGACTCAACAATGAGCAGTTCTTC	-	-	TRBV11-2	TRBJ2-1
CASGRDSVDRSYEQYF	TGTGCCAGCGGTCGCGATTCGGTCGACAGAAGCTACGAGCAGTACTTC	-	-	TRBV6-1	TRBJ2-7
CSVGLVAETQYF	TGCAGCGTTGGGCTAGTGGCAGAGACCCAGTACTTC	-	-	TRBV29-1	TRBJ2-5
CASSLGQGDGYTF	TGTGCCAGCAGTTTGGGGCAGGGCGATGGCTACACCTTC	-	-	TRBV12-3/TRBV12-4	TRBJ1-2
CASSLPTGASNQPQHF	TGTGCCAGCAGTTTGCCGACAGGGGCAAGCAATCAGCCCCAGCATTTT	TRBD1	-	TRBV28	TRBJ1-5
CASRGDRHGYTF	TGTGCCAGCAGAGGGGACAGGCATGGCTACACCTTC	TRBD1	-	TRBV6-5	TRBJ1-2
CASRAGVNTGELFF	TGTGCCAGCAGGGCGGGAGTTAACACCGGGGAGCTGTTTTTT	TRBD2	few	TRBV2	TRBJ2-2
CSVVWNLGSHEQYF	TGCAGCGTTGTCTGGAACCTAGGGTCCCACGAGCAGTACTTC	-	once	TRBV29-1	TRBJ2-7
CASSVLTEAVAEAFF	TGTGCCAGCAGCGTATTGACAGAAGCTGTGGCTGAAGCTTTCTTT	-	-	TRBV9	TRBJ1-1
CASSPWTDQPQHF	TGCGCCAGCAGCCCGTGGACAGATCAGCCCCAGCATTTT	-	-	TRBV5-1	TRBJ1-5
CASTTAGQGNTEAFF	TGTGCCAGTACCACCGCGGGACAGGGTAACACTGAAGCTTTTTTT	TRBD1	-	TRBV19	TRBJ1-1
CASGLPPGQGFYEQYF	TGTGCTAGTGGTTTGCCCCCAGGACAGGGGTTCTACGAGCAGTACTTC	TRBD1	-	TRBV12-5	TRBJ2-7
CASRVGGTDTQYF	TGTGCCAGCAGGGTGGGAGGGACAGATACGCAGTATTTT	TRBD2	-	TRBV27	TRBJ2-3
CASSQTRTSTDTQYF	TGTGCCAGCAGCCAGACTAGAACTAGCACAGATACGCAGTATTTT	-	-	TRBV7-2	TRBJ2-3
CASSLAWGASDTQYF	TGTGCCAGCAGCTTAGCTTGGGGGGCCTCAGATACGCAGTATTTT	-	-	TRBV7-2	TRBJ2-3
CASSPATGPNEQFF	TGTGCCAGCAGCCCGGCCACAGGGCCCAATGAGCAGTTCTTC	-	-	TRBV5-4	TRBJ2-1
CASSTYSGAYGYTF	TGTGCCAGCAGCACCTACAGCGGGGCCTATGGCTACACCTTC	-	-	TRBV14	TRBJ1-2
CASSFNGRPGNEQFF	TGTGCCAGCAGTTTTAACGGGAGGCCGGGGAATGAGCAGTTCTTC	TRBD2	once	TRBV12-3/TRBV12-4	TRBJ2-1
CASSLLGNTIYF	TGTGCCAGCAGCTTACTTGGAAACACCATATATTTT	-	-	TRBV7-2	TRBJ1-3
CAWSVRLDWNKNYGYTF	TGTGCCTGGAGTGTACGTCTGGACTGGAACAAAAACTATGGCTACACCTTC	-	-	TRBV30	TRBJ1-2
CASSLSTDLAYGYTF	TGTGCCAGTAGTTTATCGACAGACTTGGCCTATGGCTACACCTTC	-	-	TRBV19	TRBJ1-2
CTSSQRAGTSGSWEQYF	TGCACCAGCAGCCAACGCGCAGGGACTAGCGGGAGTTGGGAGCAGTACTTC	-	-	TRBV1	TRBJ2-7
CASSTPLSNEQYF	TGTGCCAGCAGCACTCCCCTCTCAAACGAGCAGTACTTC	-	-	TRBV28	TRBJ2-7
CASSEGPVAQPQHF	TGTGCCAGCAGTGAGGGGCCCGTCGCGCAGCCCCAGCATTTT	-	-	TRBV6-1	TRBJ1-5
CASSQDERQPQHF	TGCGCCAGCAGCCAAGATGAGCGTCAGCCCCAGCATTTT	-	-	TRBV4-1	TRBJ1-5
CASSQVWQQQETQYF	TGTGCCAGCAGCCAAGTATGGCAACAACAAGAGACCCAGTACTTC	-	-	TRBV4-2	TRBJ2-5
CASSFGPGQGRTDTQYF	TGTGCCAGCAGCTTCGGCCCCGGACAGGGTCGCACAGATACGCAGTATTTT	TRBD1	-	TRBV11-1	TRBJ2-3
CASSSPGTGAWEQYF	TGCGCCAGCAGCTCTCCCGGGACAGGAGCTTGGGAGCAGTACTTC	TRBD1	-	TRBV5-1	TRBJ2-7
CSGRTSGNPSYNEQFF	TGCAGTGGACGGACTAGCGGGAATCCTTCCTACAATGAGCAGTTCTTC	TRBD2	-	TRBV20-1	TRBJ2-1
CSVEGVSSTDTQYF	TGCAGCGTTGAGGGGGTTTCTAGCACAGATACGCAGTATTTT	-	once	TRBV29-1	TRBJ2-3
CASSQADLDRLNEQFF	TGTGCCAGCAGCCAAGCCGACTTGGACAGACTGAATGAGCAGTTCTTC	-	-	TRBV3-1	TRBJ2-1
CASSSGTRPQSNTGELFF	TGCGCCAGCAGCTCGGGGACCCGCCCCCAGTCGAACACCGGGGAGCTGTTTTTT	-	-	TRBV5-1	TRBJ2-2
CASSPPPTNFNYGYTF	TGTGCCAGTAGCCCGCCTCCAACGAATTTTAACTATGGCTACACCTTC	-	-	TRBV19	TRBJ1-2
CSVEGYSNYGYTF	TGCAGCGTTGAAGGGTACTCTAACTATGGCTACACCTTC	-	-	TRBV29-1	TRBJ1-2
CSVRRYNEQFF	TGCAGTGTCAGGCGGTACAATGAGCAGTTCTTC	-	-	TRBV20-1	TRBJ2-1
CSAISGKFQYF	TGCAGTGCTATTAGCGGGAAGTTCCAGTACTTC	TRBD2	-	TRBV20-1	TRBJ2-5
CASSSRTSPQYF	TGTGCCAGCAGCTCACGTACCTCCCCCCAGTACTTC	-	-	TRBV7-9	TRBJ2-5
CASSEGWGQGIYGYTF	TGTGCCAGCAGTGAAGGCTGGGGACAGGGGATATATGGCTACACCTTC	TRBD1	-	TRBV6-1	TRBJ1-2
CSAQRQGAGLAGGELFF	TGCAGTGCCCAACGTCAGGGTGCCGGACTAGCGGGAGGGGAGCTGTTTTTT	TRBD2	-	TRBV29-1	TRBJ2-2
CASSPDLDRETQYF	TGTGCCAGCAGCCCGGATTTGGACAGAGAGACCCAGTACTTC	-	-	TRBV14	TRBJ2-5
CASSTDRGVAEAFF	TGTGCCAGCAGCACTGACAGGGGGGTGGCTGAAGCTTTCTTT	TRBD1	-	TRBV5-6	TRBJ1-1
CSVEVAGVKTGETQYF	TGCAGCGTTGAAGTAGCGGGAGTTAAGACAGGGGAGACCCAGTACTTC	TRBD2	-	TRBV29-1	TRBJ2-5
CSVVWRLALVEQFF	TGCAGCGTTGTGTGGAGACTAGCGTTAGTTGAGCAGTTCTTC	TRBD2	-	TRBV29-1	TRBJ2-1
CASSQDMNRDGYGYTF	TGCGCCAGCAGCCAAGATATGAACCGGGATGGGTATGGCTACACCTTC	-	-	TRBV4-1	TRBJ1-2